These 24 T cell receptor beta chains share one sample of origin, sequenced in a study of T cells in Graves' hyperthyroidism and ophthalmopathy. TCR beta CDR3 regions were amplified from RNA transcripts. HTBI primers were employed in a first-round RT-PCR of the TCR CDR3. TCRdb reprocessed the multiplex PCR reads with MiXCR, giving one entry per CDR3 protein. Altogether 250,000 to 300,000 distinct CDR3 sequences are present, roughly a fifth being singletons, with the ten largest covering less than 40%. The sequenced material came from blood. The receptors were sampled from a man in his fifties or sixties with Graves' ophthalmopathy.

With respect to this clonotype: A read error may explain this, as a much larger clone is one base away. This chain joins TRBV7-9 and TRBJ2-5; a possible D gene is TRBD2 (5 bases). This CDR3 comprises 16 residues. The germline CDR1 and CDR2 sequences are SEHNR and FQNEAQ (reference sequence). Trimming pared 1 base from V and 5 bases from J, leaving 17 bases between. The CDR3 nucleotides are TGTGCCAGCAGCTTAGGGTATAGAGGGAGTGGGGAGACCCAGTACTTC. It encodes CASSLGYRGSGETQYF.

V usage is TRBV29-1 and J usage is TRBJ2-5; 10 nucleotides match TRBD1. The CDR3 covers 13 residues. The germline V gene encodes CDR1 SQVTM and CDR2 ANQGSEA. Unmatched junction bases numbered 6, after V lost 6 bases and J lost 5 bases. CDR3 in DNA: TGCAGCGTCGCGACAGGGGGCGGCGAGACCCAGTACTTC. This translates into CSVATGGGETQYF.

This clonotype has at least ten counts. This chain links TRBV9 with TRBJ1-1; 8 bases map to TRBD1. The J segment lost 1 base and the V segment lost 0 bases, leaving 2 bases of the junction unmatched. The CDR3 runs 15 residues. From germline, CDR1 is SGDLS and CDR2 YYNGEE. DNA of the CDR3: TGTGCCAGCAGCGTAGAAGGGACAGGGAACACTGAAGCTTTCTTT. This codes for CASSVEGTGNTEAFF.

This clonotype came up many times. The chain carries TRBV11-2 and TRBJ2-7, with 9 bases matching TRBD1. This CDR3 spans 13 amino acids. The germline V gene encodes CDR1 SGHAT and CDR2 FQNNGV. V was pared by 6 bases and J by 3 bases, with 3 bases of the junction left unmatched. CDR3: CASSRTGVYEQYF. In DNA form, the CDR3 reads TGTGCCAGCAGTCGGACAGGGGTCTACGAGCAGTACTTC.

This chain joins TRBV10-3 and TRBJ1-1; tentatively, D is TRBD1 (6 bases). V shed 7 bases and J shed 2 bases, with 14 bases lying between them. Germline values: CDR1 ENHRY, CDR2 SYGVKD. The CDR3 consists of 14 residues. The CDR3 sequence: CAITLGQTNTEAFF. For the CDR3, the DNA is TGTGCCATCACCCTCGGACAGACTAACACTGAAGCTTTCTTT.

V is TRBV28 and J is TRBJ2-3; D call uncertain. The germline gives CDR1 MDHEN, CDR2 SYDVKM. The CDR3 is 14 amino acids. V was cut by 6 bases and J by 0 bases, with 10 bases left in between. CDR3 residues: CASRPLPSTDTQYF. CDR3 DNA: TGTGCCAGCAGACCCCTCCCTAGCACAGATACGCAGTATTTT.

The V call is TRBV11-3, the J call TRBJ2-1; 7 nucleotides line up with TRBD2. V dropped 1 base and J dropped 4; count of bases not matched to a gene: 7. This CDR3 is 16 amino acids long. CDR1 and CDR2 (germline): SGHNT, YENEEA. CDR3 bases: TGTGCCAGCAGCTTAGGGGGCGGGAGTGTTTACAATGAGCAGTTCTTC. Protein product: CASSLGGGSVYNEQFF.

Concerning this clonotype: This may be a read error: a much more frequent sequence differs by one nucleotide. The CDR3 DNA reads as TGTGCCAGCTCACCGGATTCAGATACGCAGTATTTT. Its protein is CASSPDSDTQYF. The chain uses TRBV18 and TRBJ2-3; D gene unclear. The V end was cut by 3 bases, the J end by 4 bases, with 5 bases between. Looked up from germline, CDR1 is KGHSH and CDR2 is LQKENI. The CDR3 contains 12 residues.

This clonotype was recorded at least ten times. This chain uses TRBV3-1 with TRBJ1-1; D not certain. CDR1 is LGHDT and CDR2 is YNNKEL in the germline V gene (reference sequence). The CDR3 length is 13 residues. V gave up 1 base and J gave up 5 bases, with 8 bases separating them. The CDR3 bases are TGTGCCAGCAGCCAAGCGGGAGGGACTGAAGCTTTCTTT. This encodes CASSQAGGTEAFF.

The genes are TRBV19 and TRBJ1-1, with D tentatively TRBD1 (5 bases). The CDR3 covers 14 residues. Trimming took 7 bases from V and 4 from J, leaving 16 bases between them. Per the germline V gene, CDR1 is LNHDA and CDR2 is SQIVND (reference sequence). CDR3 sequence reads: CASMIGHLGTEAFF. The CDR3 bases are TGTGCCAGTATGATAGGACACCTGGGCACTGAAGCTTTCTTT.

The rearrangement links TRBV9 to TRBJ1-1; the D gene is possibly TRBD1 (6 bases). Trimming cost V 0 bases and J 5 bases, with 11 bases left between them. This CDR3 has 14 residues. Per germline, CDR1 SGDLS and CDR2 YYNGEE. The CDR3 spells CASSVATGGTEAFF. The CDR3 DNA reads TGTGCCAGCAGCGTAGCGACAGGTGGGACTGAAGCTTTCTTT.

The chain carries TRBV20-1 and TRBJ2-1; 8 bases are shared with TRBD2. Germline CDR1 and CDR2: DFQATT and SNEGSKA (reference sequence). There are 11 residues in the CDR3. The V segment lost 5 bases and the J segment 10 bases; nucleotides outside the gene matches: 4. CDR3 residues: CSAPGGPEQFF. CDR3 coding DNA: TGCAGTGCTCCGGGGGGGCCAGAGCAGTTCTTC.

Concerning this clonotype itself: This could be a read error, since a much larger clone is one nucleotide away. The chain couples TRBV20-1 to TRBJ1-2; D ambiguous. The CDR3 is 11 residues long. CDR1 is DFQATT, CDR2 SNEGSKA, per germline (reference sequence). This CDR3 reads CSASLNCGYTF. As DNA, the CDR3 is TGCAGTGCCTCTTTGAACTGTGGCTACACCTTC.

The chain recombines TRBV5-1 with TRBJ2-7; 7 positions agree with TRBD1. The length of the CDR3 is 15 residues. The germline gives CDR1 SGHRS, CDR2 YFSETQ. V trimming: 4 bases; J trimming: 0 bases; junction bases outside the gene matches: 7. CDR3 nucleotides: TGCGCCAGCAGCCACAGACAGGGTAGCTCCTACGAGCAGTACTTC. It translates to CASSHRQGSSYEQYF.

This clonotype was detected ten times or more. The rearrangement uses TRBV5-1 and TRBJ2-1, with 11 bases fitting TRBD2. Germline V lookup: CDR1 SGHRS, CDR2 YFSETQ. Trimming cost V 5 bases and J 8 bases; bases outside gene matches: 9. The CDR3 is 15 residues long. CDR3 residues: CASRLSGRASDEQFF. DNA for the CDR3: TGCGCCAGCAGACTTAGCGGGAGGGCTTCGGATGAGCAGTTCTTC. The variable domain in full, completed from reference TRBV5-1 and TRBJ2-1, reads KAGVTQTPRYLIKTRGQQVTLSCSPISGHRSVSWYQQTPGQGLQFLFEYFSETQRNKGNFPGRFSGRQFSNSRSEMNVSTLELGDSALYLCASRLSGRASDEQFFGPGTRLTVL.

V is TRBV5-1 and J is TRBJ1-1, with D uncertain. There are 15 residues in the CDR3. Per germline, CDR1 SGHRS and CDR2 YFSETQ. V was cut by 3 bases and J by 1 base, with 13 bases left in between. In DNA, the CDR3 is TGCGCCAGCAGCTCGGATACAGCGCCGAACACTGAAGCTTTCTTT. This gives the protein CASSSDTAPNTEAFF.

Points on this clonotype: A much larger clone differs by one base, so this may be a read error. The rearrangement uses TRBV12-3 or TRBV12-4 and TRBJ2-1, with 9 positions matching TRBD1. This CDR3 has 16 amino acids. Here the CDR3 reads CASSLIRDRAYNDQFF. The CDR3 region has the DNA TGTGCCAGCAGTTTAATAAGGGACAGGGCTTACAATGATCAGTTCTTC.

This clonotype was found a few times. CDR3 in amino acids: CASSFSWTGELFF. CDR3 bases: TGTGCCAGCAGCTTTTCGTGGACCGGGGAGCTGTTTTTT. V usage is TRBV13 and J usage is TRBJ2-2; D call uncertain. Per the germline V gene, CDR1 is PRHDT and CDR2 is FYEKMQ (reference sequence). The CDR3 is made up of 13 amino acids. The V end was cut by 3 bases, the J end by 5 bases, with 7 bases between. Full variable domain (outside the CDR3, taken from reference TRBV13 and TRBJ2-2): AAGVIQSPRHLIKEKRETATLKCYPIPRHDTVYWYQQGPGQDPQFLISFYEKMQSDKGSIPDRFSAQQFSDYHSELNMSSLELGDSALYFCASSFSWTGELFFGEGSRLTVL.

This clonotype has ten or more counts. J is TRBJ1-5 and V is TRBV11-2; D is undetermined. The CDR3 has 14 amino acids. Trimming removed 2 bases from V and 6 bases from J, with 11 bases in between. CDR1 SGHAT and CDR2 FQNNGV come from the germline V gene. The CDR3 coding sequence is TGTGCCAGCAGCTTACAAGGGCCGGGTCAGCCCCAGCATTTT. Residues: CASSLQGPGQPQHF.

V is TRBV6-6 and J is TRBJ1-6, with D hard to call. Per germline, CDR1 MNHNY and CDR2 SVGAGI (reference sequence). CDR3 length equals 15 residues. Trimming shortened V by 0 bases and J by 9 bases, and 12 bases separated the two germline ends. CDR3 in amino acids: CASSYSGGKGSPLHF. CDR3 DNA: TGTGCCAGCAGTTACTCGGGCGGGAAAGGTTCACCCCTCCACTTT.

The chain is built from TRBV7-8 and TRBJ1-2, with 8 nucleotides matching TRBD1. Germline-derived CDR1 and CDR2 are SGHVS and FQNEAQ. The CDR3 contains 13 residues. V shed 5 bases and J 7 bases; nucleotides not matched to a gene: 6. As DNA, the CDR3 is TGTGCCAGCAGCCCACGGACAGGGCTTGGCTACACCTTC. It is translated as CASSPRTGLGYTF.

The rearrangement links TRBV7-2 to TRBJ1-2; D might be TRBD1 (5 bases). This CDR3 contains 16 residues. V was clipped by 5 bases and J by 0 bases, with 16 bases between them. CDR1 is SGHTA and CDR2 is FQGNSA in the germline V gene. CDR3 sequence: CASSPMGVGANYGYTF. DNA for the CDR3: TGTGCCAGCAGCCCAATGGGGGTAGGGGCTAACTATGGCTACACCTTC.

This clonotype has ten or more counts. The chain couples TRBV7-2 to TRBJ1-5; TRBD1 agrees at 8 bases. The length of the CDR3 is 15 residues. The germline CDR1 and CDR2 sequences are SGHTA and FQGNSA. The V segment lost 4 bases and the J segment 4 bases; nucleotides outside the gene matches: 6. The CDR3: CASSSGQGGNQPQHF. For the CDR3, the DNA is TGTGCCAGCAGCTCCGGACAGGGCGGAAATCAGCCCCAGCATTTT.

In this sample, this clonotype turned up many times. The rearrangement links TRBV6-1 to TRBJ1-5; D gene unclear. V gave up 2 bases and J gave up 2 bases, with 10 bases separating them. The germline V gene has CDR1 MNHNS and CDR2 SASEGT. This CDR3 has 15 amino acids. This chain's CDR3 is CASSERRRGNQPQHF. The CDR3 DNA follows: TGTGCCAGCAGTGAAAGGCGGAGAGGCAATCAGCCCCAGCATTTT.